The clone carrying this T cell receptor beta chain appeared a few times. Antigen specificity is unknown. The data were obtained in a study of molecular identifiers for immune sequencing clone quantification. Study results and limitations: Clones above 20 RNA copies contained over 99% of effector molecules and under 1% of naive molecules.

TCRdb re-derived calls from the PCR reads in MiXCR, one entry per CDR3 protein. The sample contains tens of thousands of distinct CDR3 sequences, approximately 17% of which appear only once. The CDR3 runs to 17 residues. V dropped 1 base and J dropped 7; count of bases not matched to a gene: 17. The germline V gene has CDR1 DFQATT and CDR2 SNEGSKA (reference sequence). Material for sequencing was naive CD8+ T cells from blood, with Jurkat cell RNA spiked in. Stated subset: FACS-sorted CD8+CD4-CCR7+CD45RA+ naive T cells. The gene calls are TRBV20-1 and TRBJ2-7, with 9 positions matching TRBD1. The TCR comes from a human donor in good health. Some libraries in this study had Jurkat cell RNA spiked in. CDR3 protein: CSARVGQGQPTLREQYF. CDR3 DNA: TGCAGTGCTAGAGTAGGACAGGGGCAACCGACCTTAAGGGAGCAGTACTTC.